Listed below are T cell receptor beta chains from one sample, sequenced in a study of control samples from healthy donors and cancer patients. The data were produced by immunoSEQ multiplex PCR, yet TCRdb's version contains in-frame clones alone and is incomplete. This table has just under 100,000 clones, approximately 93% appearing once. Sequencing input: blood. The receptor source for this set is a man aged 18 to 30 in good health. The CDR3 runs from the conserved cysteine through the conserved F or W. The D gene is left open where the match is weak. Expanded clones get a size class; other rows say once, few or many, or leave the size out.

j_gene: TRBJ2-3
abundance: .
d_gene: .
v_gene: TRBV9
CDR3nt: TGTGCCAGCAGCGTACGCCCTAGCACAGATACGCAGTATTTT
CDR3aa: CASSVRPSTDTQYF

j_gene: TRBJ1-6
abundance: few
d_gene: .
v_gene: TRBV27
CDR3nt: TGTGCCAGCAGGACAGGCGCGGGAAATTCACCCCTCCACTTT
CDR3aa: CASRTGAGNSPLHF

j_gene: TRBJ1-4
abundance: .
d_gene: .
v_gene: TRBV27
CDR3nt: TGTGCCAGCAGTTTGAGGGGTGCTGAAAAACTGTTTTTT
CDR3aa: CASSLRGAEKLFF

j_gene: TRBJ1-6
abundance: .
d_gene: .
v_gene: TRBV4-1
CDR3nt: TGCGCCAGCAGCCAAGATTTCAGGGAATCACCCCTCCACTTT
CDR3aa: CASSQDFRESPLHF

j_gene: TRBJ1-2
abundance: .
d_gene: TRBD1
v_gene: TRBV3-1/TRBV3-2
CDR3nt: TGTGCCAGCAGCCGGGGGGACAGGGAAACACTCAACTATGGCTACACCTTC
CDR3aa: CASSRGDRETLNYGYTF

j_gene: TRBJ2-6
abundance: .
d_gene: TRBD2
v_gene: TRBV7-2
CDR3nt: TGTGCCAGCAGCTTATGGACTAGCGGGGGAGGTGGGGCCAACGTCCTGACTTTC
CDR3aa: CASSLWTSGGGGANVLTF

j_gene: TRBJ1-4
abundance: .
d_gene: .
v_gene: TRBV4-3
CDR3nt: TGCGCCAGCAGCCGAGGGACACCAACTAATGAAAAACTGTTTTTT
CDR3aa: CASSRGTPTNEKLFF

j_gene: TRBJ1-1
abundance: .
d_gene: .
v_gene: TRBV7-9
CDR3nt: TGTGCCAGCAGCTTAGCCGTCGGGGTCACTGAAGCTTTCTTT
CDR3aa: CASSLAVGVTEAFF

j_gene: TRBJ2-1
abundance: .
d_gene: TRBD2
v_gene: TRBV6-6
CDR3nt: TGTGCCAGCAGTATCGGACTAGCGGGGGCAGAGAATGAGCAGTTCTTC
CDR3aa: CASSIGLAGAENEQFF

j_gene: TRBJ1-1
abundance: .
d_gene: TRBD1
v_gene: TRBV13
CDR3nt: TGTGCCGGGCGGGCTACAGGGGTAAACACTGAAGCTTTCTTT
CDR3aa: CAGRATGVNTEAFF

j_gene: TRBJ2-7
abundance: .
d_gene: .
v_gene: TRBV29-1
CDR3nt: TGCAGCGTTGAAGATATAGGGGACCAGGGCTCCTACGAGCAGTACTTC
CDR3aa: CSVEDIGDQGSYEQYF

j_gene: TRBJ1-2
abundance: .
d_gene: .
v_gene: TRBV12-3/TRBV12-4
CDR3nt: TGTGCCAGCAGTCGAGCAGGGCGAGGCTACACCTTC
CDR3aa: CASSRAGRGYTF

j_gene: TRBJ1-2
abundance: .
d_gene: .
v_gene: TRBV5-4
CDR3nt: TGTGCCAGCAGCTTGGGGGCAGGAATTAACTATGGCTACACCTTC
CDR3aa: CASSLGAGINYGYTF

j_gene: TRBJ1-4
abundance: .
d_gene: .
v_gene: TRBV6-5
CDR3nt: TGTGCCAGCATCCAGGGGTTACCGGGTGAAAAACTGTTTTTT
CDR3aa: CASIQGLPGEKLFF

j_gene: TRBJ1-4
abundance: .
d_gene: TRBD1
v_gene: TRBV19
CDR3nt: TGTGCCACCGCCTTGACAGGGGGCTCCGAAAAACTGTTTTTT
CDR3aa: CATALTGGSEKLFF

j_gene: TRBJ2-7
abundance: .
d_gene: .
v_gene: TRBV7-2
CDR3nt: TGTGCCAGCAGCTTAGCCAGGGCAGGCCACGAGCAGTACTTC
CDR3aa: CASSLARAGHEQYF

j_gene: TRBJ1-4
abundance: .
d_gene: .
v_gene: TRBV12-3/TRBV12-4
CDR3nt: TGTGCCAGCAGTGAGGGTCCAGGACTGTTTTTT
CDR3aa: CASSEGPGLFF

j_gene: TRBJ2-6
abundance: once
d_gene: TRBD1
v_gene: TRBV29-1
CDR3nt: TGCAGCGCCCTAATGCGACAGGGAGTCTCTGGGGGGGCCAACGTCCTGACTTTC
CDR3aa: CSALMRQGVSGGANVLTF

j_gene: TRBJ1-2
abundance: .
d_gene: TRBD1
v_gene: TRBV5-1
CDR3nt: TGCGCCAGCAGCTCAGGTGGACAGGGGGCTAACTATGGCTACACCTTC
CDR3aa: CASSSGGQGANYGYTF

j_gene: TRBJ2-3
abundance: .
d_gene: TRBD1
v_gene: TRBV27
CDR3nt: TGTGCCAGCAGACAGACCGGGACAGGGGCGAGGGATACGCAGTATTTT
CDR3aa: CASRQTGTGARDTQYF

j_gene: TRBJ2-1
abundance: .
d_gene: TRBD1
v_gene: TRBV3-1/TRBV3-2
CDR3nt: TGTGCCAGCAGCCAAGATCTGTTGGACAGGCTAGAGCAGTTCTTC
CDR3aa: CASSQDLLDRLEQFF

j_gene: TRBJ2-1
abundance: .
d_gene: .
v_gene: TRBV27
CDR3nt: TGTGCCAGCAGCCTCTCGACCACGGAGTACAATGAGCAGTTCTTC
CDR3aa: CASSLSTTEYNEQFF

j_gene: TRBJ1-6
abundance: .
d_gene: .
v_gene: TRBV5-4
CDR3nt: TGTGCCAGCAGCTTGGCGGAACTGAGTTCACCCCTCCACTTT
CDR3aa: CASSLAELSSPLHF

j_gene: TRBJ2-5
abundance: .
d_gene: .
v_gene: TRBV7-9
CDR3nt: TGTGCCAGCAGCTTGCAGGGGCAAGAGACCCAGTACTTC
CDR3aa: CASSLQGQETQYF

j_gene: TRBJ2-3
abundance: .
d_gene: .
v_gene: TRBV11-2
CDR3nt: TGTGCCAGCAGCTTATCTGGCCCATCGGTAGATACGCAGTATTTT
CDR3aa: CASSLSGPSVDTQYF

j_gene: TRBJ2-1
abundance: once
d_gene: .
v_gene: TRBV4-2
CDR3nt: TGTGCCAGCAGCCAAGCCGGGACTGAATACAATGAGCAGTTCTTC
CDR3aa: CASSQAGTEYNEQFF

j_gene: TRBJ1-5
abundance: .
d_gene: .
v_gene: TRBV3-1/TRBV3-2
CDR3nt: TGTGCCAGCAGCCCAGCCGGGAGGAATCAGCCCCAGCATTTT
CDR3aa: CASSPAGRNQPQHF

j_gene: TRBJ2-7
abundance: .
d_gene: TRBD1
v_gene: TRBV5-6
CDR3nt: TGTGCCAGCAGCGTGGGACAGGGGAAGAACGAGCAGTACTTC
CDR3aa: CASSVGQGKNEQYF

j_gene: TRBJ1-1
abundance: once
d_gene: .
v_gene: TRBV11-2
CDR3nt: TGTGCCAGCAGTCAAGGTCCGGCCGGCCCGAGCACTGAAGCTTTCTTT
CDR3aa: CASSQGPAGPSTEAFF

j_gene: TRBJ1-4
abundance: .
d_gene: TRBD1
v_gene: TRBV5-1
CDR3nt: TGCGCCAGCAGCGGCGGGACAGTCGATGAAAAACTGTTTTTT
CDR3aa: CASSGGTVDEKLFF

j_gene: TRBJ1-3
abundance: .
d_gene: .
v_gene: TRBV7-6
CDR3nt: TGTGCCAGCAGCCTGACCCCTGGACAGCGTGGAAACACCATATATTTT
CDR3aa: CASSLTPGQRGNTIYF

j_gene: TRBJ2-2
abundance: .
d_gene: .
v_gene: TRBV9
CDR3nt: TGTGCCAGCCGGCGGGACGAGAGATTTTCTTCCGGGGAGCTGTTTTTT
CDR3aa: CASRRDERFSSGELFF

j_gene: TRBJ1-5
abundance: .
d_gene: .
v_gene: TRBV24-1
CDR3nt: TGTGCCACCAGTCTGGGAGGGAGCAATCAGCCCCAGCATTTT
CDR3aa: CATSLGGSNQPQHF

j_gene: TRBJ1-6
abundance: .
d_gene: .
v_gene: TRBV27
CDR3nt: TGTGCCAGCAGTTACCAGGGGAATTCACCCCTCCACTTT
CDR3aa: CASSYQGNSPLHF

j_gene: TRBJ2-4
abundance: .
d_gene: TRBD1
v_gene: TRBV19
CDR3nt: TGTGCCAGTGAGATATGGACAGGGCCTTTTTTCGGGTTAGCCAAAAACATTCAGTACTTC
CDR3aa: CASEIWTGPFFGLAKNIQYF

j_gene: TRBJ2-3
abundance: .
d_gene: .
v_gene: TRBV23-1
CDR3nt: TGCGCCAGCAGTCATCGACTAGTCACAGATACGCAGTATTTT
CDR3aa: CASSHRLVTDTQYF

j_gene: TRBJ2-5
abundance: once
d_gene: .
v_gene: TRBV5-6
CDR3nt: TGTGCCAGCAGCCTGGTGGGGGCCGGAGAGACCCAGTACTTC
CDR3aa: CASSLVGAGETQYF

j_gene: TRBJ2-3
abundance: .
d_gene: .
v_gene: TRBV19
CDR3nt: TGTGCCAGTAGTATAGAGGCTAGCACAGATACGCAGTATTTT
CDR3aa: CASSIEASTDTQYF

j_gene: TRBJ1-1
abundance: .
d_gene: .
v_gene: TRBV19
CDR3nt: TGTGCCAGTAGTAAGGGCAGTAAAGCCACTGAAGCTTTCTTT
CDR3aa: CASSKGSKATEAFF

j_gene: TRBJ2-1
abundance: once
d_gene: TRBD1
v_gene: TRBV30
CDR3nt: TGTGCCTGGAGCGAGGGGGCCGGGCACAATGAGCAGTTCTTC
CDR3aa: CAWSEGAGHNEQFF

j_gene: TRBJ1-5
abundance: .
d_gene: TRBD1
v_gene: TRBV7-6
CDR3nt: TGTGCCAGCAGCTTAGTCGTTGGACAGGGACCCCAGCCCCAGCATTTT
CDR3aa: CASSLVVGQGPQPQHF

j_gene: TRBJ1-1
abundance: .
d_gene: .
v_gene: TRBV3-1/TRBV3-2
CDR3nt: TGTGCCAGCAGCCAAGACATACTGAACACTGAAGCTTTCTTT
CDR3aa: CASSQDILNTEAFF

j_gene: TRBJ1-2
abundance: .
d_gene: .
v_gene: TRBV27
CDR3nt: TGTGCCAGCAGTTTACAGGGCTGGGGCGGAAACTATGGCTACACCTTC
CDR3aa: CASSLQGWGGNYGYTF

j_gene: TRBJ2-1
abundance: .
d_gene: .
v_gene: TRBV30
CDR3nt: TGTGCCTGGAGTGTAGGGGGGGCCGCCGGAGAAGAGCAGTTCTTC
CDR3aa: CAWSVGGAAGEEQFF

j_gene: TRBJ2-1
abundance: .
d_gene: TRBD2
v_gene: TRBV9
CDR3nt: TGTGCCAGCAGCGTAGTGGGCGGGAGTATATCCCCTGAGCAGTTCTTC
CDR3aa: CASSVVGGSISPEQFF

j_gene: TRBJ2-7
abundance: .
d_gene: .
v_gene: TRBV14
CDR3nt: TGTGCCAGCAGCCCGACGGTGGACGAGCAGTACTTC
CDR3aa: CASSPTVDEQYF

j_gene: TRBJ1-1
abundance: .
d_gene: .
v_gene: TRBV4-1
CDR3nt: TGCGCCAGCAGCCAAGAAGGGGAAGCGGCCACTGAAGCTTTCTTT
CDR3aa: CASSQEGEAATEAFF

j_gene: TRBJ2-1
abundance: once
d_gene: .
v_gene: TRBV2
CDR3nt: TGTGCCAGCAGGGGCAGCCCACTAGACAATGAGCAGTTCTTC
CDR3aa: CASRGSPLDNEQFF

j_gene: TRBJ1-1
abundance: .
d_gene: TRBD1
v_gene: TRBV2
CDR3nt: TGTGCCAGCAGTCCTAGAGGACAGGGGTGGACTGAAGCTTTCTTT
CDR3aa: CASSPRGQGWTEAFF

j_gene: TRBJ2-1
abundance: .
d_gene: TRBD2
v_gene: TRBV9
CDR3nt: TGTGCCAGCAGCCCTGGACTAGCGGGAGGGATTGAGCAGTTCTTC
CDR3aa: CASSPGLAGGIEQFF

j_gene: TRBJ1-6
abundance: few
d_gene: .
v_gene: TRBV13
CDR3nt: TGTGCCAGCAGCTTTGTGAATTCACCCCTCCACTTT
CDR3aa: CASSFVNSPLHF

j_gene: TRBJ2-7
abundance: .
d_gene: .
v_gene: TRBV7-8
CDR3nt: TGTGCCAGCACCCCGTGGGTGGGGGAGGCCTACGAGCAGTACTTC
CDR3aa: CASTPWVGEAYEQYF

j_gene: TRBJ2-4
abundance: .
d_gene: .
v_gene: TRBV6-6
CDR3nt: TGTGCCAGCACCGGAGGGAAGGGCCTCACCAAAAACATTCAGTACTTC
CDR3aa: CASTGGKGLTKNIQYF

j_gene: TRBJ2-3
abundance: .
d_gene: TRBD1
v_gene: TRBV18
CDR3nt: TGTGCCAGCTCACCACCGGGGTCAGGGGGCAGCACAGATACGCAGTATTTT
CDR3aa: CASSPPGSGGSTDTQYF

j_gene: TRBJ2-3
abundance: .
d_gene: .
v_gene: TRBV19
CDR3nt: TGTGCCAGTAGGATTACTCCGGCCACAGATACGCAGTATTTT
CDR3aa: CASRITPATDTQYF